This TCR beta chain derives from a study of OX40 agonist ivuxolimab in advanced cancers. Study summary: Dose-escalation patients had hepatocellular carcinoma, melanoma, renal cell or head and neck cancer.

Study outcomes and limitations: CD8+ T cells were the subset that, on average, had more expanded clones than CD4+. The study observed clonal expansion of CD4+ and CD8+ blood T cells by week 6 at 0.1 to 3.0 mg/kg.

Libraries were prepared by immunoSEQ multiplex PCR; TCRdb keeps only in-frame clonotypes and omits some of them. The sample contains just under 75,000 clones, around nine tenths of which appear only once. With respect to this clone: What it binds is unknown.

Germline V gene sequence: CDR1 LNHDA, CDR2 SQIVND (reference sequence). The V end lost 6 bases, the J end lost 2 bases, and 17 bases lay between the germline ends. The CDR3 contains 15 residues. Sample: CD4+ or CD8+ T cells sorted from blood, taken in a trial of the OX40 agonist ivuxolimab. The chain joins TRBV19 to TRBJ2-7, with D perhaps matching TRBD1 (6 bases). The TCR originated in an adult with an advanced solid tumor such as melanoma, head and neck, liver or kidney cancer. The CDR3 DNA reads as TGTGCCAGTAGGCTAACCGGGACAACTACCTACGAGCAGTACTTC. It codes for CASRLTGTTTYEQYF.